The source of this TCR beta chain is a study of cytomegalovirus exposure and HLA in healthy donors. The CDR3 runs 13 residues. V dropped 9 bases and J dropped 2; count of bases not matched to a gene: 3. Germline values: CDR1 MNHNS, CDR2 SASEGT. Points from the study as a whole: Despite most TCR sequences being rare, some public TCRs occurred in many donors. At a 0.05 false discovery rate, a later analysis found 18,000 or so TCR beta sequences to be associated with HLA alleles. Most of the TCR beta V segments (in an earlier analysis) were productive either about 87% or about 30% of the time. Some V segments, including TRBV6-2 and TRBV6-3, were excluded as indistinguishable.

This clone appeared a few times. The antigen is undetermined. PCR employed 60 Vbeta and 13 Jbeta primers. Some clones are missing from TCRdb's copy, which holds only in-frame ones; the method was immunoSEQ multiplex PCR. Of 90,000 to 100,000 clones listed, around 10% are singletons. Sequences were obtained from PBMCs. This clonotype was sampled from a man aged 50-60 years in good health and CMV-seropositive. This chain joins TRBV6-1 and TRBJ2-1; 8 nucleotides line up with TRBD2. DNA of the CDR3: TGTGCCAGTACGACTAGCGCCTACAATGAGCAGTTCTTC. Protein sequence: CASTTSAYNEQFF.